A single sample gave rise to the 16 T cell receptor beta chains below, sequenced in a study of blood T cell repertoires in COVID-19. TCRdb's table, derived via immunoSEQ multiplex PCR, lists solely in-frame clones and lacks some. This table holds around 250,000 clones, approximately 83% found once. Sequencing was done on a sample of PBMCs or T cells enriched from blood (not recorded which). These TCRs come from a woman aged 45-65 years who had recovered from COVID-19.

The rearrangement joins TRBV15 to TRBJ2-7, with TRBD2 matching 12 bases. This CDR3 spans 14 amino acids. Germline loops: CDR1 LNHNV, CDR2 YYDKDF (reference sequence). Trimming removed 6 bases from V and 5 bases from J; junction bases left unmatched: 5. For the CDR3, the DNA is TGTGCCACCAGACGACTAGCGGGAGAGAACGAGCAGTACTTC. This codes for CATRRLAGENEQYF. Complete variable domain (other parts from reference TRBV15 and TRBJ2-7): DAMVIQNPRYQVTQFGKPVTLSCSQTLNHNVMYWYQQKSSQAPKLLFHYYDKDFNNEADTPDNFQSRRPNTSFCFLDIRSPGLGDTAMYLCATRRLAGENEQYFGPGTRLTVT.

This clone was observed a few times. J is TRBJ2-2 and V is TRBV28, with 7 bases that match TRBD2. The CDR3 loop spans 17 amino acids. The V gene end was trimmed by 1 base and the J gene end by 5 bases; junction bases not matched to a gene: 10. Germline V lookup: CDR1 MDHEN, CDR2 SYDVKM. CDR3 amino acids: CASSLFAGRAVTGELFF. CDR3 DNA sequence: TGTGCCAGCAGTTTATTCGCGGGGAGGGCCGTTACCGGGGAGCTGTTTTTT.

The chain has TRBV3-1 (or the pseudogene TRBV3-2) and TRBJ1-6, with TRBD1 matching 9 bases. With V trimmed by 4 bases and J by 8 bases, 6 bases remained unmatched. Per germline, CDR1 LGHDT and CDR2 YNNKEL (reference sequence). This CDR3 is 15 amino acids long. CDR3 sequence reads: CASSPDRGVYSPLHF. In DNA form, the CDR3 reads TGTGCCAGCAGCCCTGACAGGGGGGTATATTCACCCCTCCACTTT.

The CDR3 sequence is CASSEKGGIISPLHF. The CDR3 nucleotides read TGTGCCAGCAGTGAAAAAGGAGGGATCATTTCACCCCTCCACTTT. The chain combines TRBV2 with TRBJ1-6; D is uncertain. This CDR3 comprises 15 residues. Germline V gives CDR1 SNHLY, CDR2 FYNNEI. Trimming removed 2 bases at V and 9 bases at J, with 14 bases between. Combining the CDR3 with reference TRBV2 and TRBJ1-6 gives the whole variable domain EPEVTQTPSHQVTQMGQEVILRCVPISNHLYFYWYRQILGQKVEFLVSFYNNEISEKSEIFDDQFSVERPDGSNFTLKIRSTKLEDSAMYFCASSEKGGIISPLHFGNGTRLTVT.

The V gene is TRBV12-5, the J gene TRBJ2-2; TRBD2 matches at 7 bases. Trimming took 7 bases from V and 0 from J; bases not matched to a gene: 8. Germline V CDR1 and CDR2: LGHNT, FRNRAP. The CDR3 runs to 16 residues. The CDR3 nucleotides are TGTGCTAGTGCTCCGGGGGGAGGCCCGAACACCGGGGAGCTGTTTTTT. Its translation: CASAPGGGPNTGELFF.

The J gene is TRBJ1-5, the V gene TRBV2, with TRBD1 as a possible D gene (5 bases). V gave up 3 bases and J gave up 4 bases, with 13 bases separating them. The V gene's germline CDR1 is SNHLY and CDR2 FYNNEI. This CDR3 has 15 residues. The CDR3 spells CASSDISGANQPQHF. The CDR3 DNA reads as TGTGCCAGCAGTGACATATCTGGGGCTAATCAGCCCCAGCATTTT.

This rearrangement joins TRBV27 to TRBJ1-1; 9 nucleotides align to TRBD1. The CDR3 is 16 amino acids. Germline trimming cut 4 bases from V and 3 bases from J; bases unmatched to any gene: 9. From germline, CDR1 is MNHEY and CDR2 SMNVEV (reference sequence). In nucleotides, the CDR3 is TGTGCCAGCAGTTCATACTCTACAGGGGGCCACACTGAAGCTTTCTTT. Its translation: CASSSYSTGGHTEAFF.

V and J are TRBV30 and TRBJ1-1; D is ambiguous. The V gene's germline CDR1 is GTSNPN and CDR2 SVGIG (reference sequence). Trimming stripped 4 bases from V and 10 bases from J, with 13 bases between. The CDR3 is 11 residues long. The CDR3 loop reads CAWTTGLGAFF. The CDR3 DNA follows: TGTGCCTGGACGACTGGTTTGGGAGCTTTCTTT.

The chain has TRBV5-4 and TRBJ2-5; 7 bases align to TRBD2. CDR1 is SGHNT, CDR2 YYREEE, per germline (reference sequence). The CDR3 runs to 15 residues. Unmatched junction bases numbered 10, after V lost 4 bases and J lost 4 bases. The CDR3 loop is CASSQTTGGGETQYF. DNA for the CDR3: TGTGCCAGCAGCCAGACGACGGGGGGAGGAGAGACCCAGTACTTC.

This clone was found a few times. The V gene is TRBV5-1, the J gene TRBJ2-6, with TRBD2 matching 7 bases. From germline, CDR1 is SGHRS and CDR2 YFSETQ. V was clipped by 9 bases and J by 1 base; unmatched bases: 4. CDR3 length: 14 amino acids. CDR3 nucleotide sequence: TGCGCCACCGCGGGAGTTTCTGGGGCCAACGTCCTGACTTTC. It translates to CATAGVSGANVLTF.

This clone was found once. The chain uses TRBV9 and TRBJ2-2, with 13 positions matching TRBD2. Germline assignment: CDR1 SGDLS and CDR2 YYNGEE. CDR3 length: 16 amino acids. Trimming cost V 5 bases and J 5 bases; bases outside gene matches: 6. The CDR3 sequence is CASSRTSGSSTGELFF. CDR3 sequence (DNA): TGTGCCAGCAGTCGGACTAGCGGGAGTAGTACCGGGGAGCTGTTTTTT.

The CDR3 coding sequence is TGTGCCACCAGTGACACTTATGGCTACACCTTC. This encodes CATSDTYGYTF. V gene TRBV24-1 combines with J gene TRBJ1-2; D not certain. Trimming took off 4 bases at V and 5 bases at J, with 4 bases between the two ends. Germline V gives CDR1 KGHDR, CDR2 SFDVKD. This CDR3 is 11 amino acids long.

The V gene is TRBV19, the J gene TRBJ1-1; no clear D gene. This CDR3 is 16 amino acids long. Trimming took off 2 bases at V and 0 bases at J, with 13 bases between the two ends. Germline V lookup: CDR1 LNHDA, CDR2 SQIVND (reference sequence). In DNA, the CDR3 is TGTGCCAGTAGTATATTTGGCAGAGACATGAACACTGAAGCTTTCTTT. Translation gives CASSIFGRDMNTEAFF.

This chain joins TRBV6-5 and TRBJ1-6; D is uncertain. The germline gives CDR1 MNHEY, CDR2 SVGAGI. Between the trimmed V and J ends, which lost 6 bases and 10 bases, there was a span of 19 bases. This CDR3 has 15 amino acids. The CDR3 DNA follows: TGTGCCAGCAGGGGCAAAACAGTACCGGGATCACCCCTCCACTTT. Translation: CASRGKTVPGSPLHF.

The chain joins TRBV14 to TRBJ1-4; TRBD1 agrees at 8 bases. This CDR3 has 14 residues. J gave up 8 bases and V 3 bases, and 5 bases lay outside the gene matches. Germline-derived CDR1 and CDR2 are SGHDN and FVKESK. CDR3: CASSQFQGAEKLFF. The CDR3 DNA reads TGTGCCAGCAGCCAGTTCCAGGGGGCCGAAAAACTGTTTTTT.

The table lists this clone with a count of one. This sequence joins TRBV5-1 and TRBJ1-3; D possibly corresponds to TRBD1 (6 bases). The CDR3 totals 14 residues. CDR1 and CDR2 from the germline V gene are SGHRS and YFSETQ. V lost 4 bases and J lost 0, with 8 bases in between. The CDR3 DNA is TGCGCCAGCAGCGTGGACAGCTCTGGAAACACCATATATTTT. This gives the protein CASSVDSSGNTIYF. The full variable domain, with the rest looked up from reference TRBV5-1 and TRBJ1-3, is KAGVTQTPRYLIKTRGQQVTLSCSPISGHRSVSWYQQTPGQGLQFLFEYFSETQRNKGNFPGRFSGRQFSNSRSEMNVSTLELGDSALYLCASSVDSSGNTIYFGEGSWLTVV.